This is a list of T cell receptor beta chains from one sample in a study of Graves' ophthalmopathy and Graves' hyperthyroidism. One entry per CDR3 protein, called by TCRdb with MiXCR from the multiplex PCR reads. The repertoire holds roughly 420,000 distinct CDR3 sequences, with over 20% as singletons. Sequencing input: peripheral blood. The receptor set was obtained from a woman aged 18-29 years with stable Graves' hyperthyroidism. Both conserved end residues are part of each CDR3. D genes are given only for firm matches. Not every row has a clone size; where given, it reads once, few, many or a size class.

V gene: TRBV4-3
clone size: NA
J gene: TRBJ2-2
D gene: TRBD2
CDR3 protein: CASSQELAVARELFF

V gene: TRBV7-9
clone size: many
J gene: TRBJ2-7
D gene: NA
CDR3 protein: CASSLRTTYEQYF

V gene: TRBV27
clone size: many
J gene: TRBJ2-5
D gene: NA
CDR3 protein: CASSPRNQETQYF

V gene: TRBV10-2
clone size: many
J gene: TRBJ1-5
D gene: TRBD1
CDR3 protein: CASSLGQGQPQHF

V gene: TRBV20-1
clone size: NA
J gene: TRBJ2-7
D gene: NA
CDR3 protein: CSARDWGNEQYF

V gene: TRBV12-3/TRBV12-4
clone size: NA
J gene: TRBJ2-7
D gene: NA
CDR3 protein: CASRGKFAYEQYF

V gene: TRBV30
clone size: NA
J gene: TRBJ2-6
D gene: NA
CDR3 protein: CAWSPGGSGANVLTF

V gene: TRBV6-5
clone size: many
J gene: TRBJ2-4
D gene: NA
CDR3 protein: CASSYSIKGEAIAKNIQYF

V gene: TRBV5-1
clone size: NA
J gene: TRBJ2-7
D gene: TRBD1
CDR3 protein: CASSTQDRGYEQYF

V gene: TRBV20-1
clone size: many
J gene: TRBJ1-2
D gene: NA
CDR3 protein: CSATDPNYGYTF

V gene: TRBV7-3
clone size: few
J gene: TRBJ1-2
D gene: NA
CDR3 protein: CASSLTGSEAGGCTF

V gene: TRBV6-1
clone size: many
J gene: TRBJ2-5
D gene: TRBD2
CDR3 protein: CASSELAGQQETQYF

V gene: TRBV6-1
clone size: NA
J gene: TRBJ1-2
D gene: NA
CDR3 protein: CASTRGGVHGYTF

V gene: TRBV6-5
clone size: many
J gene: TRBJ1-5
D gene: NA
CDR3 protein: CASSSGLGGNQPQHF

V gene: TRBV5-1
clone size: many
J gene: TRBJ2-7
D gene: TRBD1
CDR3 protein: CASSTWDRLYEQYF

V gene: TRBV7-9
clone size: many
J gene: TRBJ1-1
D gene: NA
CDR3 protein: CASSSSGTEAFF

V gene: TRBV20-1
clone size: many
J gene: TRBJ2-2
D gene: TRBD1
CDR3 protein: CSARDTDREGGGELFF

V gene: TRBV2
clone size: many
J gene: TRBJ1-5
D gene: NA
CDR3 protein: CASSEVGDSNQPQHF

V gene: TRBV28
clone size: NA
J gene: TRBJ1-5
D gene: NA
CDR3 protein: CASSLRGSAPQHF

V gene: TRBV27
clone size: NA
J gene: TRBJ1-5
D gene: NA
CDR3 protein: CASSPTPGQPQHF

V gene: TRBV7-2
clone size: many
J gene: TRBJ1-6
D gene: NA
CDR3 protein: CASSGQVRRSYNSPLHF

V gene: TRBV28
clone size: many
J gene: TRBJ1-5
D gene: TRBD1
CDR3 protein: CASTPTGGRNQPQHF

V gene: TRBV6-5
clone size: many
J gene: TRBJ1-1
D gene: NA
CDR3 protein: CASSYFMAGRTNTEAFF

V gene: TRBV7-3
clone size: NA
J gene: TRBJ2-5
D gene: NA
CDR3 protein: CASSLISGETQYF

V gene: TRBV6-5
clone size: many
J gene: TRBJ1-5
D gene: NA
CDR3 protein: CASSYRQFSNQPQHF

V gene: TRBV4-3
clone size: many
J gene: TRBJ2-7
D gene: TRBD2
CDR3 protein: CASSQGWTSVSYEQYF

V gene: TRBV20-1
clone size: many
J gene: TRBJ1-2
D gene: NA
CDR3 protein: CSAIRAGNYGYTF

V gene: TRBV20-1
clone size: few
J gene: TRBJ2-4
D gene: TRBD2
CDR3 protein: CSAVRLASGNIQYF

V gene: TRBV12-3/TRBV12-4
clone size: many
J gene: TRBJ1-1
D gene: NA
CDR3 protein: CASSLEVRTEAFF

V gene: TRBV5-1
clone size: NA
J gene: TRBJ2-2
D gene: NA
CDR3 protein: CASSSRQLNTGELFF

V gene: TRBV5-1
clone size: once
J gene: TRBJ2-7
D gene: TRBD2
CDR3 protein: CASRVSGPGGEQYF

V gene: TRBV4-1
clone size: few
J gene: TRBJ2-5
D gene: NA
CDR3 protein: CASSQEGEAGTETQYF

V gene: TRBV10-3
clone size: many
J gene: TRBJ1-5
D gene: TRBD1
CDR3 protein: CAIADRGLDQPQHF

V gene: TRBV7-2
clone size: many
J gene: TRBJ2-7
D gene: TRBD1
CDR3 protein: CASSRRTGGGYEQYF

V gene: TRBV11-1
clone size: NA
J gene: TRBJ2-7
D gene: TRBD1
CDR3 protein: CASSPIETGVSYEQYF

V gene: TRBV12-5
clone size: NA
J gene: TRBJ1-1
D gene: NA
CDR3 protein: CASGAGFGTNAEAFF

V gene: TRBV6-5
clone size: many
J gene: TRBJ2-7
D gene: TRBD2
CDR3 protein: CASSAGGPAEQYF

V gene: TRBV11-3
clone size: NA
J gene: TRBJ2-5
D gene: NA
CDR3 protein: CASSINREEETQYF

V gene: TRBV18
clone size: few
J gene: TRBJ1-1
D gene: NA
CDR3 protein: CASSPEEPGAQGTEAFF

V gene: TRBV11-3
clone size: NA
J gene: TRBJ1-1
D gene: TRBD1
CDR3 protein: CASSAWDRRNTEAFF

V gene: TRBV19
clone size: many
J gene: TRBJ2-5
D gene: TRBD2
CDR3 protein: CASSIGVAGEGETQYF

V gene: TRBV2
clone size: many
J gene: TRBJ1-2
D gene: NA
CDR3 protein: CASRGGRGDGYTF

V gene: TRBV6-2/TRBV6-3
clone size: many
J gene: TRBJ2-2
D gene: NA
CDR3 protein: CASRAGTLNTGELFF

V gene: TRBV12-3/TRBV12-4
clone size: many
J gene: TRBJ2-5
D gene: NA
CDR3 protein: CASSFIGDQETQYF

V gene: TRBV2
clone size: many
J gene: TRBJ2-7
D gene: TRBD2
CDR3 protein: CASSEDSGSGDEQYF

V gene: TRBV25-1
clone size: many
J gene: TRBJ1-1
D gene: NA
CDR3 protein: CASSAWTGNTEAFF

V gene: TRBV20-1
clone size: many
J gene: TRBJ1-1
D gene: TRBD1
CDR3 protein: CSAGFIMDRANTEAFF